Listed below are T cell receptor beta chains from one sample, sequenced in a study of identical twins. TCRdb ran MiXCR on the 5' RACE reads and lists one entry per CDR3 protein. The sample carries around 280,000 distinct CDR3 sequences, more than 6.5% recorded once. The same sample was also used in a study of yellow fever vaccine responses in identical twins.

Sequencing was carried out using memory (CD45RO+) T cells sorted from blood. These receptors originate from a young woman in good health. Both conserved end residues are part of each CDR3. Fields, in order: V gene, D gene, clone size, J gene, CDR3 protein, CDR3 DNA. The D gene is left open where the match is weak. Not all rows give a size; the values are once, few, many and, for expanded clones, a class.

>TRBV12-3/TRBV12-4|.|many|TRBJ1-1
CASAGGNTEAFF
TGTGCCAGCGCCGGGGGGAACACTGAAGCTTTCTTT
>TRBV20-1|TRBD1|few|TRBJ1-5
CSARTGTGTAQHF
TGCAGTGCTAGAACCGGGACAGGGACAGCCCAGCATTTT
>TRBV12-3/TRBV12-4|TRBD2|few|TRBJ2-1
CASSHVSSGNNEQFF
TGTGCCAGCAGCCATGTGAGTAGCGGGAACAATGAGCAGTTCTTC
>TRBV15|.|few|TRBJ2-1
CATSRDQAANEQFF
TGTGCCACCAGCAGAGATCAGGCGGCCAATGAGCAGTTCTTC
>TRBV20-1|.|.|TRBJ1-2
CSAETENYGYTF
TGCAGTGCGGAGACAGAGAACTATGGCTACACCTTC
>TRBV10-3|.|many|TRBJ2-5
CAIREGETQYF
TGTGCCATCAGAGAGGGGGAGACCCAGTACTTC
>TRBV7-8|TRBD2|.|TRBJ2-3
CASSKLAGGLGNTQYF
TGTGCCAGCAGCAAACTAGCGGGGGGGCTGGGAAATACGCAGTATTTT
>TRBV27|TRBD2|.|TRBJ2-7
CASSLSLAGVVPREQYF
TGTGCCAGCAGTTTAAGCCTAGCGGGAGTCGTACCGAGAGAGCAGTACTTC
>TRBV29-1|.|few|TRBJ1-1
CSAVIQGVRAFF
TGCAGCGCGGTCATACAGGGAGTTAGGGCTTTCTTT
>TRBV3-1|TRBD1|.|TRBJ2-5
CASSYIWDRQETQYF
TGTGCCAGCAGCTATATATGGGACAGACAAGAGACCCAGTACTTC
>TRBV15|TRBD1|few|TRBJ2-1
CATSGGTAVNEQFF
TGTGCCACCAGCGGTGGGACAGCCGTCAATGAGCAGTTCTTC
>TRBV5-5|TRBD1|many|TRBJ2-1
CASSHTGTGAYNEQFF
TGTGCCAGCAGCCACACCGGGACAGGGGCCTACAATGAGCAGTTCTTC
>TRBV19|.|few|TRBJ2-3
CASSITGHTDTQYF
TGTGCCAGTAGTATCACTGGCCACACAGATACGCAGTATTTT
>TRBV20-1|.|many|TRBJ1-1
CSAPGRMGAEAFF
TGCAGTGCCCCGGGACGGATGGGGGCTGAAGCTTTCTTT
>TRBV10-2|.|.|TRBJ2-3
CASSESAGFAQYF
TGCGCCAGCAGTGAGTCAGCCGGGTTTGCGCAGTATTTT
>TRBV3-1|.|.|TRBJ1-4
CASSQDRTGGGPPDRFNEKLFF
TGTGCCAGCAGCCAAGACCGCACCGGGGGAGGGCCTCCCGACCGCTTTAATGAAAAACTGTTTTTT
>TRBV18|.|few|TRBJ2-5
CASSPVRGPTQETQYF
TGTGCCAGCTCACCAGTCCGGGGGCCGACACAAGAGACCCAGTACTTC
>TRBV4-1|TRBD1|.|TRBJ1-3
CASSQASGQDTIGNTIYF
TGCGCCAGCAGCCAAGCGAGCGGACAGGACACGATTGGAAACACCATATATTTT